The 22 T cell receptor beta chains below were found in one sample sequenced in a study of T cells in Graves' hyperthyroidism and ophthalmopathy (dated by TCRdb to the late 2010s). Library method: multiplex PCR. Sequencing relied on an Illumina HiSeq 2000. The TCR beta CDR3 regions were amplified from the RNA transcripts. The first round of RT-PCR for the TCR CDR3 was performed with the HTBI primer set and the Qiagen OneStep RT-PCR kit. Starting from the raw public reads, TCRdb applied fastp trimming at Q25, assembled clones with MiXCR and retained in-frame beta chains. Each entry is one CDR3 protein sequence, shown with its most common DNA and genes. The sample table shows some 740,000 distinct CDR3 sequences, and about 14% are seen once. The ten largest clones take up roughly 10% of the sample. Sequenced input: blood. The receptors originated from a woman aged 18-29 years with Graves' hyperthyroidism.

This clonotype was observed many times. The genes are TRBV2 and TRBJ2-7; 7 bases match TRBD1. V trimming: 6 bases; J trimming: 4 bases; junction bases outside the gene matches: 3. CDR1 is SNHLY, CDR2 FYNNEI, per germline. The CDR3 consists of 12 residues. The CDR3 DNA follows: TGTGCCAGCAGGGGACAGCTATACGAGCAGTACTTC. Translating it yields CASRGQLYEQYF. Using reference TRBV2 and TRBJ2-7 for the parts outside the CDR3, the full variable domain is EPEVTQTPSHQVTQMGQEVILRCVPISNHLYFYWYRQILGQKVEFLVSFYNNEISEKSEIFDDQFSVERPDGSNFTLKIRSTKLEDSAMYFCASRGQLYEQYFGPGTRLTVT.

The gene calls are TRBV20-1 and TRBJ2-2; 10 bases align to TRBD2. Germline CDR1 and CDR2: DFQATT and SNEGSKA (reference sequence). This CDR3 spans 13 amino acids. Losses at the gene ends were 5 bases for V and 6 bases for J; bases not matched to a gene: 3. CDR3 DNA sequence: TGCAGTGCTCTAGCGGGAGAGGCCGGGGAGCTGTTTTTT. Amino acids: CSALAGEAGELFF.

The gene calls are TRBV9 and TRBJ2-1; D gene unclear. V was pared by 0 bases and J by 8 bases, with 12 bases between. Germline-derived CDR1 and CDR2 are SGDLS and YYNGEE. The length of the CDR3 is 14 residues. In nucleotides, the CDR3 is TGTGCCAGCAGCGTAGACTCTGATTACCATGAGCAGTTCTTC. It codes for CASSVDSDYHEQFF.

This clonotype was seen only a few times. The chain joins TRBV4-1 to TRBJ2-7; 8 nucleotides agree with TRBD1. V shed 1 base and J 7 bases; nucleotides not matched to a gene: 15. Germline-derived CDR1 and CDR2 are MGHRA and YSYEKL. The CDR3 runs to 17 residues. CDR3 sequence: CASSQGYKDRAYGEQYF. DNA for the CDR3: TGCGCCAGCAGCCAAGGATATAAGGACAGGGCCTACGGGGAGCAGTACTTC.

Many counts were recorded for this clonotype. The gene calls are TRBV20-1 and TRBJ1-1; D is unclear. The CDR3 length is 12 residues. V lost 5 bases and J lost 1, with 8 bases in between. Germline V CDR1 and CDR2: DFQATT, SNEGSKA (reference sequence). The CDR3 DNA follows: TGCAGTGCTCGCGACGGGAACACTGAAGCTTTCTTT. Translation: CSARDGNTEAFF.

The chain combines TRBV11-2 with TRBJ2-1; D is undetermined. In germline, CDR1 is SGHAT, CDR2 FQNNGV. This CDR3 spans 12 amino acids. V lost 5 bases and J lost 7, with 9 bases in between. The chain's CDR3 is CASSPNPNEQFF. For the CDR3, the DNA is TGTGCCAGCAGCCCCAATCCGAATGAGCAGTTCTTC.

This chain uses TRBV7-2 with TRBJ1-1; tentative D call: TRBD1 (6 bases). Trimming removed 3 bases from V and 11 bases from J, with 22 bases in between. The CDR3 is 15 amino acids. Germline V CDR1 and CDR2: SGHTA, FQGNSA. CDR3 residues: CASSFSFLTGSGAFF. CDR3 coding DNA: TGTGCCAGCAGCTTTTCATTTTTGACAGGAAGTGGGGCTTTCTTT. The full variable domain, in which reference TRBV7-2 and TRBJ1-1 provide the parts outside the CDR3, is GAGVSQSPSNKVTEKGKDVELRCDPISGHTALYWYRQSLGQGLEFLIYFQGNSAPDKSGLPSDRFSAERTGGSVSTLTIQRTQQEDSAVYLCASSFSFLTGSGAFFGQGTRLTVV.

The genes are TRBV7-9 and TRBJ1-3, with unresolved D. Trimming shortened V by 5 bases and J by 0 bases, and 17 bases separated the two germline ends. Germline CDR1 is SEHNR and CDR2 is FQNEAQ (reference sequence). There are 17 residues in the CDR3. CDR3 in amino acids: CASSRQRPRRSGNTIYF. The DNA of the CDR3 is TGTGCCAGCAGCCGACAACGACCGCGCCGCTCTGGAAACACCATATATTTT.

This clonotype was found many times. The chain combines TRBV3-1 with TRBJ2-3; TRBD2 aligns across 10 bases. The CDR3 covers 14 residues. Germline CDR1 reads LGHDT; CDR2 reads YNNKEL (reference sequence). V shed 2 bases, J shed 4 bases, and the junction held 0 bases outside the gene matches. This CDR3 is CASSQLAGADTQYF. CDR3 coding DNA: TGTGCCAGCAGCCAACTAGCGGGAGCAGATACGCAGTATTTT.

This clonotype was detected ten times or more. The chain joins TRBV27 to TRBJ2-1, with TRBD1 identical over 8 bases. Unmatched junction bases numbered 3, after V lost 5 bases and J lost 3 bases. Germline lookup yields CDR1 MNHEY and CDR2 SMNVEV (reference sequence). This CDR3 has 14 amino acids. The CDR3 here is CASSLQGGYNEQFF. CDR3 sequence (DNA): TGTGCCAGCAGTCTACAGGGGGGCTACAATGAGCAGTTCTTC.

This clonotype was found a few times. The CDR3: CAIGTGGYNEQFF. CDR3 bases: TGTGCCATCGGGACTGGCGGCTACAATGAGCAGTTCTTC. The rearrangement links TRBV10-3 to TRBJ2-1, with D perhaps TRBD2 (6 bases). In germline, CDR1 is ENHRY, CDR2 SYGVKD. This CDR3 is 13 amino acids long. Between the trimmed V and J ends, which lost 8 bases and 3 bases, there was a span of 11 bases.

Turning to this clonotype: A junction boundary mismatches the germline segment, possibly from a read error. The chain has TRBV27 and TRBJ1-2; no firm D call. This CDR3 has 17 amino acids. Per germline, CDR1 MNHEY and CDR2 SMNVEV (reference sequence). DNA for the CDR3: TGTGCCAGCGGTTTTCTGGGAGTTCGGCTTACCGACTATGGCTACACCTTC. Translation gives CASGFLGVRLTDYGYTF.

This clonotype was counted between two and nine times. The gene calls are TRBV20-1 and TRBJ2-1; D not resolved. The germline CDR1 and CDR2 sequences are DFQATT and SNEGSKA (reference sequence). The CDR3 sequence is 14 residues long. Trimming stripped 0 bases from V and 0 bases from J, with 6 bases between. CDR3 in amino acids: CSAREWSSYNEQFF. The CDR3, as DNA: TGCAGTGCTAGAGAATGGAGCTCCTACAATGAGCAGTTCTTC.

The CDR3 coding sequence is TGCGCCAGCAGCCGAGATAAGGGGAATGGCTATGGCTACACCTTC. It codes for CASSRDKGNGYGYTF. The chain is built from TRBV4-1 and TRBJ1-2; TRBD1 is a possible D gene (5 bases). This CDR3 contains 15 residues. The V gene's germline CDR1 is MGHRA and CDR2 YSYEKL. The germline V and J ends were trimmed by 4 bases and 4 bases, with 16 bases remaining between them.

This clonotype has just a few counts. The chain links TRBV6-1 to TRBJ1-5, with TRBD1 as a possible D gene (6 bases). Germline lookup yields CDR1 MNHNS and CDR2 SASEGT. The CDR3 extends over 15 amino acids. Trimming cost V 6 bases and J 5 bases, with 17 bases left between them. The CDR3 protein is CASSQEQGGHQPQHF. For the CDR3, the DNA is TGTGCCAGCAGCCAGGAACAGGGAGGGCATCAGCCCCAGCATTTT.

There are many counts of this clonotype. The chain recombines TRBV20-1 with TRBJ1-2; D perhaps matches TRBD1 (5 bases). Per the germline V gene, CDR1 is DFQATT and CDR2 is SNEGSKA (reference sequence). This CDR3 is 13 amino acids long. The V end was cut by 3 bases, the J end by 4 bases, with 12 bases between. CDR3 in amino acids: CSASLNQGYGYTF. CDR3 bases: TGCAGTGCTAGCCTAAACCAGGGCTATGGCTACACCTTC.

There are a few counts of this clonotype. The rearrangement joins TRBV18 to TRBJ2-7; 11 bases agree with TRBD2. CDR1 is KGHSH and CDR2 is LQKENI in the germline V gene. The CDR3 sequence is 19 residues long. Germline trimming cut 2 bases from V and 5 bases from J; bases unmatched to any gene: 17. As DNA, the CDR3 is TGTGCCAGCTCACCATCTCTAGCGGGAGGAGGGGGTCGTCCGGACGAGCAGTACTTC. It codes for CASSPSLAGGGGRPDEQYF.

A word on this clonotype: A much larger clone lies one base from this, so it may be a read error. The V gene is TRBV12-3 or TRBV12-4, the J gene TRBJ1-1; D possibly corresponds to TRBD1 (6 bases). V was pared by 4 bases and J by 4 bases, with 10 bases between. The CDR3 contains 13 residues. For the CDR3, the DNA is TGTGCCAGCAGTTGGACAGATAGCACTGAAGCTTTCTTT. Amino acid sequence: CASSWTDSTEAFF.

This clonotype was seen repeatedly, ten times or more. This chain links TRBV18 with TRBJ1-1; D not resolved. V shed 4 bases and J shed 4 bases, with 10 bases lying between them. The CDR3 consists of 13 residues. The germline V gene has CDR1 KGHSH and CDR2 LQKENI. CDR3 residues: CASSLTASTEAFF. For the CDR3, the DNA is TGTGCCAGCTCACTTACAGCTAGCACTGAAGCTTTCTTT.

V is TRBV10-2 and J is TRBJ1-5, with TRBD1 as a possible D gene (6 bases). V shed 0 bases and J shed 6 bases, with 18 bases lying between them. The CDR3 loop spans 17 amino acids. Germline CDR1 is WSHSY and CDR2 is SAAADI. The CDR3 loop reads CASSESILTGSGQPQHF. Here the CDR3 DNA reads TGCGCCAGCAGTGAGTCTATCCTTACAGGGAGCGGTCAGCCCCAGCATTTT.

In this sample, this clonotype turned up many times. V usage is TRBV5-5 and J usage is TRBJ1-1; D not certain. The CDR3 has 15 amino acids. Between the trimmed V and J ends, which lost 2 bases and 1 base, there was a span of 12 bases. CDR1 and CDR2 from the germline V gene are SGHKS and YYEKEE (reference sequence). In DNA, the CDR3 is TGTGCCAGCAGCTTTAGGGTTAACAAGAACACTGAAGCTTTCTTT. This translates into CASSFRVNKNTEAFF.

This clonotype was seen at least ten times. An end of the junction differs from the germline gene, which may be a read error. The chain is built from TRBV12-3 or TRBV12-4 and TRBJ1-1; 9 bases match TRBD1. This CDR3 is 14 amino acids long. CDR3 coding DNA: TGTGCCAGCAGATTAGACAGGGGGAGGACTGAAGCTTTCTTT. As protein: CASRLDRGRTEAFF.